This T cell receptor (beta chain) was recovered during a study of T cell responses to AZD1222 COVID-19 vaccine. Data came from immunoSEQ multiplex PCR; TCRdb stores just in-frame clones and leaves some out. The sample consists of approximately 89,000 clones, more than 70% of them appearing once. The CDR3 is 13 amino acids. General study findings and limits: CD4 TCRs linked to vaccination spanned spike, dominating at 160-218 and 743-854. Clonal diversity was possibly underestimated, and the donors were mostly white British, with more females.

As to this clone: Its antigen remains unidentified.

The clonotype originates from an adult in good health. V gene TRBV21-1 combines with J gene TRBJ2-7; TRBD1, the D gene given by the table, was not confirmed from the DNA. TRBV21-1 corresponds to a pseudogene. The sequencing used peripheral blood, collected on day 0 of AZD1222 vaccination. The CDR3 bases are TGTGCCAGCAGCAAACGACACAACCTGGGGCAGTACTTC. Translating it yields CASSKRHNLGQYF.